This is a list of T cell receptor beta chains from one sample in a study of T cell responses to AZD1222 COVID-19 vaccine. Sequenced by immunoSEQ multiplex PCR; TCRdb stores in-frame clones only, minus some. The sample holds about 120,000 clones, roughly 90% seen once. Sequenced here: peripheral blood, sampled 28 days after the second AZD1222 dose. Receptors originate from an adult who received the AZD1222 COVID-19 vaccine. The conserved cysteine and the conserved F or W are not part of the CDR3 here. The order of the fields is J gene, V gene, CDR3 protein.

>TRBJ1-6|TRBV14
ASSQGRDNSPLH
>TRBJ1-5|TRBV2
ASSPPGSLTYSNQPQH
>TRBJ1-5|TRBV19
ASSILGQGNQPQH
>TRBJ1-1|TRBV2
ASRKDGGAF
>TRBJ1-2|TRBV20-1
SARADGYT
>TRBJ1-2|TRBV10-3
AIPGGGSYGYT
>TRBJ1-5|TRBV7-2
ASTSGPHQPQH
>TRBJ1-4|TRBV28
ASSLGPLGEKLF
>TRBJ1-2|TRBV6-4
ASSDSKGQGGGYT
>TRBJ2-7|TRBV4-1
ASSQDRGVYEQY
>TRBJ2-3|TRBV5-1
ASRVSGEPRDTQY
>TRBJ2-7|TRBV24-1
ATSDSSAGGGYEQY
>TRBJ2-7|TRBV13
ASSTGPETGDYEQY
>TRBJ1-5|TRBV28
ASSLTPDNQPQH
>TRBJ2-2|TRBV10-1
ASSYGTGELF
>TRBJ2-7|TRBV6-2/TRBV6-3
ASSPTSGGYEQY
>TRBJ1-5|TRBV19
ASSVTREQPQH